Below are 27 T cell receptor beta chains sequenced from a single sample in a study of regulatory T cells in long-lasting Graves disease (dated by TCRdb to the early 2020s). The time point tag for this specimen amounts to: newly diagnosed GD, antithyroid drugs for less than 3 months. For both TCR sequencing and RNA sequencing, RNA was extracted from PBMCs using TRIzol. Library preparation was by multiplex PCR. The instrument was an Illumina HiSeq 4000. TCR beta libraries were built with iRepertoire HTBI primers and Arm-PCR amplification of CDR3 regions. In TCRdb, the public reads were trimmed at Q25 with fastp and aligned with MiXCR, with productive beta chains retained. Entries that share a CDR3 protein sequence are merged under the most common genes and DNA. The sample yields about 220,000 distinct CDR3 sequences; roughly 19% were counted once. 10% to 15% of the sample comes from the top ten. This same sample was also part of a study on T cells in Graves' hyperthyroidism and ophthalmopathy.

The sample was peripheral blood mononuclear cells (PBMCs), taken at new diagnosis, from a patient treated with antithyroid drugs. The receptors were sampled from a woman younger than 45 with Graves disease. Donor details come from another sample of the same person, matched by shared clones.

Only one count was recorded for this clonotype. A much bigger clone sits one base away, suggesting this may be a read error. The genes are TRBV3-1 and TRBJ2-1, with 9 bases that match TRBD1. CDR1 LGHDT and CDR2 YNNKEL come from the germline V gene (reference sequence). CDR3 length: 15 amino acids. The chain's CDR3 is CVSSQTGGVNNEQFF. The CDR3 bases are TGTGTCAGCAGCCAGACAGGGGGGGTAAACAATGAGCAGTTCTTC.

The chain couples TRBV5-7 to TRBJ1-6; tentative D call: TRBD1 (6 bases). TRBV5-7 is designated an ORF whose function remains uncertain. The CDR3 contains 15 residues. V lost 1 base and J lost 9, with 14 bases in between. In nucleotides, the CDR3 is TGTGCCAGCAGCTTGTCGGGAGGGGGGGGTTCACCCCTCCACTTT. Its protein is CASSLSGGGGSPLHF.

The table lists this clonotype with many counts. The chain links TRBV7-9 to TRBJ1-5, with D possibly matching TRBD1 (5 bases). The CDR3 covers 13 residues. Germline CDR1 SEHNR, CDR2 FQNEAQ (reference sequence). Trimming pared 5 bases from V and 11 bases from J, leaving 16 bases between. DNA of the CDR3: TGTGCCAGCAGCCCCGAAGGCGGGGCCGCCCAGCATTTT. Translated: CASSPEGGAAQHF.

This clonotype was counted ten times or more. CDR3 residues: CASSPQVNTEAFF. CDR3 DNA: TGTGCCAGCAGCCCACAGGTGAACACTGAAGCTTTCTTT. The chain links TRBV7-9 to TRBJ1-1; D possibly corresponds to TRBD1 (5 bases). Germline V CDR1 and CDR2: SEHNR, FQNEAQ (reference sequence). Trimming cost V 5 bases and J 0 bases, with 7 bases left between them. The CDR3 has 13 amino acids.

This clonotype was found many times. V gene TRBV19 combines with J gene TRBJ1-1; D is perhaps TRBD1 (5 bases). Germline V CDR1 and CDR2: LNHDA, SQIVND (reference sequence). The CDR3 runs to 14 residues. Between the trimmed V and J ends, which lost 3 bases and 6 bases, there was a span of 14 bases. The CDR3 region is CASSILREGAEAFF. CDR3 nucleotides: TGTGCCAGTAGTATTCTCAGGGAAGGGGCTGAAGCTTTCTTT.

This clonotype has just a few counts. The chain recombines TRBV20-1 with TRBJ1-1; tentatively, D is TRBD1 (6 bases). V lost 5 bases and J 0 bases, leaving 13 bases between the germline ends. Germline loops: CDR1 DFQATT, CDR2 SNEGSKA (reference sequence). There are 14 residues in the CDR3. CDR3 sequence reads: CSALPGQLNTEAFF. The CDR3 DNA reads as TGCAGTGCTCTTCCGGGACAACTGAACACTGAAGCTTTCTTT.

This clonotype has a count of ten or more. The CDR3 region is CASSPQGDNQPQHF. The CDR3 DNA follows: TGTGCCAGCAGTCCCCAGGGCGACAATCAGCCCCAGCATTTT. The rearrangement links TRBV27 to TRBJ1-5; possible D gene TRBD1, 5 bases. The CDR3 length is 14 residues. Germline loops: CDR1 MNHEY, CDR2 SMNVEV (reference sequence). V dropped 5 bases and J dropped 3 bases, with 11 bases sitting between them.

This clonotype was picked up many times. The rearrangement joins TRBV5-4 to TRBJ1-1; D unresolved. Per germline, CDR1 SGHNT and CDR2 YYREEE (reference sequence). The CDR3 is 17 residues long. V shed 1 base and J shed 1 base, with 17 bases lying between them. This CDR3 is CASSLSWGGGRNTEAFF. The CDR3 DNA follows: TGTGCCAGCAGCTTGTCATGGGGTGGAGGAAGGAACACTGAAGCTTTCTTT. The variable domain in full, completed from reference TRBV5-4 and TRBJ1-1, reads ETGVTQSPTHLIKTRGQQVTLRCSSQSGHNTVSWYQQALGQGPQFIFQYYREEENGRGNFPPRFSGLQFPNYSSELNVNALELDDSALYLCASSLSWGGGRNTEAFFGQGTRLTVV.

This clonotype was detected many times. The chain couples TRBV3-1 to TRBJ1-2, with 7 nucleotides matching TRBD1. The germline V gene has CDR1 LGHDT and CDR2 YNNKEL (reference sequence). The CDR3 extends over 17 amino acids. The V segment lost 7 bases and the J segment 7 bases; nucleotides outside the gene matches: 21. As DNA, the CDR3 is TGTGCCAGCACCCCTGAAAGGACAGGAGGAGTTAGGGGTGGCTACACCTTC. It specifies CASTPERTGGVRGGYTF.

This clonotype was seen repeatedly, ten times or more. The V call is TRBV3-1, the J call TRBJ2-3; unclear D gene. The germline V gene has CDR1 LGHDT and CDR2 YNNKEL (reference sequence). Trimming removed 0 bases at V and 0 bases at J, with 4 bases between. The CDR3 loop spans 14 amino acids. CDR3 region: CASSQDPSTDTQYF. The CDR3 nucleotides are TGTGCCAGCAGCCAAGACCCCAGCACAGATACGCAGTATTTT.

This clonotype has a count of ten or more. The chain links TRBV30 to TRBJ2-5, with 10 positions matching TRBD2. CDR1 is GTSNPN, CDR2 SVGIG, per germline (reference sequence). The J segment lost 0 bases and the V segment lost 2 bases, leaving 6 bases of the junction unmatched. The CDR3 length is 16 residues. This CDR3 reads CAWSNLLAGHQETQYF. For the CDR3, the DNA is TGTGCCTGGAGTAATCTACTAGCGGGGCACCAAGAGACCCAGTACTTC.

In its sample, this clonotype was seen many times. This sequence joins TRBV6-1 and TRBJ1-2; D is unresolved. V was clipped by 7 bases and J by 2 bases, with 11 bases between them. CDR3 length equals 13 residues. Germline V gene data show CDR1 as MNHNS and CDR2 as SASEGT. This CDR3 reads CASTNGGNYGYTF. Written as DNA, the CDR3 is TGTGCCAGCACCAACGGAGGAAACTATGGCTACACCTTC.

This clonotype was seen repeatedly, ten times or more. This CDR3 reads CSAVGPGLAASYEQYF. The CDR3 DNA reads TGCAGTGCTGTGGGACCGGGACTAGCGGCTTCCTACGAGCAGTACTTC. The rearrangement links TRBV20-1 to TRBJ2-7, with TRBD2 matching over 11 bases. Germline V CDR1 and CDR2: DFQATT, SNEGSKA (reference sequence). The CDR3 covers 16 residues. Trimming took 5 bases from V and 1 from J; bases not matched to a gene: 10.

This clonotype was observed at least ten times. J is TRBJ1-1 and V is TRBV18; D possibly corresponds to TRBD1 (5 bases). The CDR3 consists of 14 residues. V was cut by 2 bases and J by 1 base, with 8 bases left in between. Per germline, CDR1 KGHSH and CDR2 LQKENI. The DNA for the CDR3 is TGTGCCAGCTCACCAGGGGGGGAGAACACTGAAGCTTTCTTT. This sequence encodes CASSPGGENTEAFF.

This chain uses TRBV24-1 with TRBJ2-1, with 11 positions matching TRBD2. Germline V CDR1 and CDR2: KGHDR, SFDVKD. The CDR3 totals 16 residues. V dropped 4 bases and J dropped 2; count of bases not matched to a gene: 3. In nucleotides, the CDR3 is TGTGCCACCAGTGAGCCTAGCGGGGGGCCCTACAATGAGCAGTTCTTC. This sequence encodes CATSEPSGGPYNEQFF.

This clonotype was counted at least ten times. The gene calls are TRBV12-3 or TRBV12-4 and TRBJ2-3; 8 nucleotides line up with TRBD1. V was clipped by 4 bases and J by 1 base; unmatched bases: 4. This CDR3 is 15 amino acids long. This chain's CDR3 is CASSSRQGRTDTQYF. CDR3 DNA sequence: TGTGCCAGCAGTTCGCGACAGGGGCGCACAGATACGCAGTATTTT.

Ten or more counts support this clonotype. This sequence joins TRBV27 and TRBJ1-4, with 9 bases lining up with TRBD1. With 4 bases clipped from V and 8 bases from J, the junction kept 5 bases outside the gene matches. In germline, CDR1 is MNHEY, CDR2 SMNVEV (reference sequence). The CDR3 has 14 amino acids. CDR3: CASSSYRGLEKLFF. The CDR3 nucleotides read TGTGCCAGCAGTTCTTACAGGGGGCTCGAAAAACTGTTTTTT.

Ten or more counts support this clonotype. This chain links TRBV24-1 with TRBJ2-7, with D possibly TRBD2 on 5 matching bases. Germline CDR1 reads KGHDR; CDR2 reads SFDVKD. This CDR3 region has 14 residues. Trimming pared 4 bases from V and 4 bases from J, leaving 13 bases between. CDR3 region: CATSDAGTPYEQYF. The CDR3 nucleotides read TGTGCCACCAGTGACGCGGGTACCCCGTACGAGCAGTACTTC.

This clonotype turned up a few times. J is TRBJ1-5 and V is TRBV19; 10 nucleotides match TRBD1. The CDR3 consists of 13 residues. Germline CDR1 LNHDA, CDR2 SQIVND (reference sequence). Trimming removed 7 bases from V and 5 bases from J; junction bases left unmatched: 2. In DNA form, the CDR3 reads TGTGCCAGTAATGACAGGGGGCATCAGCCCCAGCATTTT. It specifies CASNDRGHQPQHF.

Worth noting for this clonotype: A read error is possible here, since a much larger clone lies one base away. V and J are TRBV28 and TRBJ2-3, with TRBD1 matching 9 bases. Germline CDR1 MDHEN, CDR2 SYDVKM. The CDR3 length is 15 residues. Here the CDR3 DNA reads TGTACCAGCAGTTCACAGGGGGCAAGCACAGATACGCAGTATTTT. Residues: CTSSSQGASTDTQYF.

Ten or more counts support this clonotype. The V gene is TRBV28, the J gene TRBJ1-2; TRBD1 matches at 8 bases. The J segment lost 6 bases and the V segment lost 9 bases, leaving 6 bases of the junction unmatched. The germline gives CDR1 MDHEN, CDR2 SYDVKM. The CDR3 length is 12 residues. DNA for the CDR3: TGTGCCAGTAGACAGGGGTACCATGGCTACACCTTC. It is translated as CASRQGYHGYTF.

The sample holds one count of this clonotype. The rearrangement uses TRBV11-2 and TRBJ1-3; D is perhaps TRBD1 (6 bases). The length of the CDR3 is 15 residues. Looked up from germline, CDR1 is SGHAT and CDR2 is FQNNGV. The V gene lost 5 bases and the J gene lost 0 bases, with 11 bases spanning the gap. The chain's CDR3 is CASSPDRLSGNTIYF. The CDR3 DNA is TGTGCCAGCAGCCCCGACAGGCTCTCTGGAAACACCATATATTTT.

This clonotype was found many times. The chain carries TRBV12-3 or TRBV12-4 and TRBJ1-3; TRBD1 is a possible D gene (5 bases). The length of the CDR3 is 11 residues. Trimming left V 6 bases short and J 9 bases short, with 9 bases between. The CDR3 DNA follows: TGTGCCAGCAGCTTGGGGGGCACCATATATTTT. The encoded protein is CASSLGGTIYF.

Many counts were recorded for this clonotype. The chain combines TRBV28 with TRBJ1-2, with D uncertain. The CDR3 runs to 12 residues. The germline V and J ends were trimmed by 4 bases and 4 bases, with 7 bases remaining between them. CDR1 and CDR2 (germline): MDHEN, SYDVKM. The CDR3, as DNA: TGTGCCAGCAGTTCTCGGACCTATGGCTACACCTTC. Protein: CASSSRTYGYTF.

This clonotype appeared many times. This rearrangement joins TRBV11-2 to TRBJ1-6; D is unresolved. The CDR3 has 16 residues. Germline V lookup: CDR1 SGHAT, CDR2 FQNNGV. Trimming shortened V by 0 bases and J by 9 bases, and 15 bases separated the two germline ends. The CDR3 region has the DNA TGTGCCAGCAGCTTAGATCTAAAGGGAACAAGTTCACCCCTCCACTTT. Amino acid sequence: CASSLDLKGTSSPLHF.

This chain uses TRBV11-1 with TRBJ2-3, with D tentatively TRBD1 or TRBD2 (5 bases each). The CDR3 is 16 amino acids. Germline values: CDR1 SGHAT, CDR2 FQDESV (reference sequence). V lost 2 bases and J 2 bases, leaving 14 bases between the germline ends. The CDR3 nucleotides read TGTGCCAGCAGCTTAAGGGACCTTCCCTACACAGATACGCAGTATTTT. Translation gives CASSLRDLPYTDTQYF.

This clonotype was observed at least ten times. The chain couples TRBV2 to TRBJ2-1; 7 nucleotides align to TRBD2. This CDR3 comprises 15 residues. Germline assignment: CDR1 SNHLY and CDR2 FYNNEI. V lost 2 bases and J lost 5; bases outside the gene matches: 6. The CDR3 bases are TGTGCCAGCAGTGAAATTCGACTAGCCCACAATGAGCAGTTCTTC. Protein sequence: CASSEIRLAHNEQFF.